This T cell receptor (beta chain) was recovered during a study of blood T cell repertoires in COVID-19. As for the study in general: Material from acute and convalescent COVID-19 was sourced from the United States, Italy and Spain. Sources were T cells, B-cell-depleted T cells, or PBMCs; the material itself was cDNA or gDNA.

Clones were read by immunoSEQ multiplex PCR, and TCRdb kept only the in-frame ones, dropping some. The table lists fewer than 110,000 clones, about 93% of them singletons. The CDR3 runs 14 residues. Germline loops: CDR1 PRHDT, CDR2 FYEKMQ (reference sequence). Trimming pared 5 bases from V and 0 bases from J, leaving 8 bases between. The V call is TRBV13, the J call TRBJ1-5, with a weak D call TRBD1 (5 bases). Sequenced input: peripheral blood. The origin of this receptor is a woman aged 25 to 39 with acute or convalescent COVID-19. The CDR3 protein is CASSQGDSNQPQHF. The CDR3 DNA is TGTGCCAGCAGCCAAGGGGATAGCAATCAGCCCCAGCATTTT.